The rows below give T cell receptor beta chains drawn from one sample of a study of cytomegalovirus exposure and HLA in healthy donors. Only in-frame clones appear in the TCRdb table, and some are missing; sequencing was by immunoSEQ multiplex PCR. The data show about 220,000 clones, around nine tenths seen once. Input material: PBMCs. Receptors originate from a woman between 18 and 30 years old in good health and CMV-seronegative. The conserved cysteine and the conserved F or W are not part of the CDR3 here. The order of the fields is J gene, V gene, CDR3 protein.

j_call: TRBJ2-7; v_call: TRBV28; cdr3_aa: ASSWTSGIYEQY
j_call: TRBJ2-1; v_call: TRBV6-1; cdr3_aa: AKSGRDRGDNEQF
j_call: TRBJ2-1; v_call: TRBV28; cdr3_aa: ASSRTSGPPNEQF
j_call: TRBJ1-2; v_call: TRBV28; cdr3_aa: ASIQQDAAYGYT
j_call: TRBJ1-1; v_call: TRBV4-1; cdr3_aa: ASSQGHSNTEAF
j_call: TRBJ2-7; v_call: TRBV29-1; cdr3_aa: SVVNQEISYEQY
j_call: TRBJ2-7; v_call: TRBV4-3; cdr3_aa: ASSQDLGGDFYEQY
j_call: TRBJ2-1; v_call: TRBV15; cdr3_aa: ATSRLQGARNEQF
j_call: TRBJ2-7; v_call: TRBV19; cdr3_aa: ASSVWETSGTSYEQY
j_call: TRBJ2-7; v_call: TRBV14; cdr3_aa: ASSQDYYEQY
j_call: TRBJ2-1; v_call: TRBV7-2; cdr3_aa: ASSLGWSSYNEQF
j_call: TRBJ2-5; v_call: TRBV7-7; cdr3_aa: ASSLSSQETQY
j_call: TRBJ2-7; v_call: TRBV30; cdr3_aa: AWSSGLRGNYEQY
j_call: TRBJ2-1; v_call: TRBV9; cdr3_aa: ASSASSGIEQF
j_call: TRBJ2-3; v_call: TRBV7-2; cdr3_aa: ASSLRDSGSSTDTQY
j_call: TRBJ1-1; v_call: TRBV7-9; cdr3_aa: ASSLNRGTEAF
j_call: TRBJ2-7; v_call: TRBV28; cdr3_aa: ASSRTSAQY
j_call: TRBJ2-3; v_call: TRBV5-1; cdr3_aa: ASSRDTSSTDTQY
j_call: TRBJ2-3; v_call: TRBV5-4; cdr3_aa: ASSPAEGRTDTQY
j_call: TRBJ1-2; v_call: TRBV21-1; cdr3_aa: ASSKVIGSGTPYGYT
j_call: TRBJ2-7; v_call: TRBV6-5; cdr3_aa: ASSYGTSGYEQY
j_call: TRBJ2-7; v_call: TRBV29-1; cdr3_aa: SVRTGTSGRVGWLEQY
j_call: TRBJ2-1; v_call: TRBV10-2; cdr3_aa: ASSESSSSNEQF
j_call: TRBJ1-1; v_call: TRBV19; cdr3_aa: ASSKDRGMNTEAF
j_call: TRBJ2-2; v_call: TRBV2; cdr3_aa: ASTLTAGAQAGELF
j_call: TRBJ2-5; v_call: TRBV5-1; cdr3_aa: ASSSTGQGRETQY
j_call: TRBJ2-3; v_call: TRBV10-3; cdr3_aa: AISAGPKGDTQY
j_call: TRBJ2-1; v_call: TRBV4-2; cdr3_aa: ASSPWRGLASNEQF
j_call: TRBJ1-4; v_call: TRBV28; cdr3_aa: ASSLQQPPTNEKLF
j_call: TRBJ2-7; v_call: TRBV29-1; cdr3_aa: SVGPFAEGEQY
j_call: TRBJ1-2; v_call: TRBV7-8; cdr3_aa: ASSSGLSLSDGYT
j_call: TRBJ1-2; v_call: TRBV27; cdr3_aa: ASSLHPRGQGGGYT
j_call: TRBJ1-4; v_call: TRBV27; cdr3_aa: ASSDREDEKLF
j_call: TRBJ2-7; v_call: TRBV4-3; cdr3_aa: ASSQEGRGLYEQY
j_call: TRBJ2-7; v_call: TRBV10-3; cdr3_aa: AISGTGRSWEQY
j_call: TRBJ1-4; v_call: TRBV18; cdr3_aa: ASSLGTGDEKLF